This T cell receptor (beta chain) was profiled in a study of Graves' ophthalmopathy and Graves' hyperthyroidism. As regards this clonotype: Antigen unknown.

Findings and caveats of the study: Sensitivity reached 70.59% and specificity more than 72% when the model predicted ophthalmopathy progression. A classifier, a 13-signature model, separated ophthalmopathy from stable hyperthyroidism with nearly 90% sensitivity and 65% to 83% specificity. The majority of expanded thyroid clonotypes above 0.001 frequency also occurred in blood.

Diagnoses were established from clinical symptoms, serum thyroxine, TRAb, thyroid ultrasound and orbital computed tomography. Germline trimming cut 4 bases from V and 2 bases from J; bases unmatched to any gene: 12. Germline CDR1 is SGHRS and CDR2 is YFSETQ. The CDR3 is made up of 16 amino acids. Using RNA transcripts, the TCR beta CDR3 regions were amplified. First-round RT-PCR with HTBI primers preceded a second-round multiplex PCR. Each CDR3 protein gets one entry after TCRdb re-called the multiplex PCR reads with MiXCR. This sample yields roughly 420,000 distinct CDR3 sequences, of which around a fifth are seen a single time; around 3% belongs to the top ten.

Sequenced input: peripheral blood. This receptor was identified in a young woman with stable Graves' hyperthyroidism. V and J are TRBV5-1 and TRBJ2-7; 7 bases line up with TRBD1. The DNA for the CDR3 is TGCGCCAGCAGCCTCGGGACAGTCCCTGTCCCCTACGAGCAGTACTTC. This encodes CASSLGTVPVPYEQYF.